This T cell receptor (beta chain) was recorded in a study of identical twins. TCRdb called the 5' RACE reads again in MiXCR, with one record for every CDR3 protein. The sample shows 200,000 to 250,000 distinct CDR3 sequences, 5.5% to 7% of them seen only once. Germline CDR1 reads MGHRA; CDR2 reads YSYEKL. The CDR3 totals 18 residues. The V and J ends lost 1 base and 9 bases, in that order; junction bases with no gene match: 17. These same records also appear under a second study, on yellow fever vaccine responses in identical twins.

The rearrangement joins TRBV4-1 to TRBJ2-1; 8 bases are shared with TRBD1. Sequenced input: memory (CD45RO+) T cells sorted from blood. This TCR came from a woman younger than 35 in good health. The DNA for the CDR3 is TGCGCCAGCAGCCAAGGTATTCTGGGCAGGGGGCCTGCTAGTGAGCAGTTCTTC. Amino acid sequence: CASSQGILGRGPASEQFF.